This record concerns one TCR beta chain sequence. What it binds is not known. After removal of 8 bases from V and 10 bases from J, the junction contained 14 bases not matched to a gene. This CDR3 is 15 amino acids long. In germline, CDR1 is SNHLY, CDR2 FYNNEI. This record comes from a study of cytomegalovirus exposure and HLA in healthy donors. Use of 60 Vbeta and 13 Jbeta primers characterized the PCR. The assay was immunoSEQ multiplex PCR, and TCRdb's table has in-frame clones only and misses some. The table lists around 100,000 clones, roughly 68% of them singletons. Overall study results and limits: A later analysis by the authors found several of the most significant clusters apparently linked to common viral pathogens. V- and J-gene trimming of TCR beta was linked (in a later analysis) to a missense DCLRE1C variant.

This chain uses TRBV2 with TRBJ1-6, with 7 bases matching TRBD1. The sample consisted of PBMCs. The clonotype comes from a woman aged 25 to 39 in good health and CMV-seronegative. CDR3 sequence (DNA): TGTGCCAGCTCTATTGACGGGACAGTCTCATCACCCCTCCACTTT. Its protein is CASSIDGTVSSPLHF.